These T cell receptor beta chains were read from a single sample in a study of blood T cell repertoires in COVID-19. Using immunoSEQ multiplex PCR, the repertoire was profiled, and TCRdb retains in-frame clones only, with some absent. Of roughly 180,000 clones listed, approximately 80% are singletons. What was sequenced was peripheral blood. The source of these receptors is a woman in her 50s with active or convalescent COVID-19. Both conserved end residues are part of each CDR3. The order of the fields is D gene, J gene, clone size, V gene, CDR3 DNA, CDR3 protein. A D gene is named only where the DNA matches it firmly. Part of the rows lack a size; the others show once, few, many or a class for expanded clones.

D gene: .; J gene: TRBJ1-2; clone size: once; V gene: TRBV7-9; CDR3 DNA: TGTGCCAGCAGCATCGGGGGTGACGGCTATGGCTACACCTTC; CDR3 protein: CASSIGGDGYGYTF
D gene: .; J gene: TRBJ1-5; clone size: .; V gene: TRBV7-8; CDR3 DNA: TGTGCCAGCAGCTTAGACGCAGGGAGGATTGGTCAGCCCCAGCATTTT; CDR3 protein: CASSLDAGRIGQPQHF
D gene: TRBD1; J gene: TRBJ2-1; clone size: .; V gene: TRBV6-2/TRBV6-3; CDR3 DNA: TGTGCCAGCAGTTACCGCGGGACAGGGGCGCACAATGAGCAGTTCTTC; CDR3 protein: CASSYRGTGAHNEQFF
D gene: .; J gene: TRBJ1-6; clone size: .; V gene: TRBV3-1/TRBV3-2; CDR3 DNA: TGTGCCAGCAGCCAAGCGGGACACTTGGATTCACCCCTCCACTTT; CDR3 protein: CASSQAGHLDSPLHF
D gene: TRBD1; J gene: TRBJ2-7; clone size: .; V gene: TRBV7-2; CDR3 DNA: TGTGCCAGCAGCCCCTTCGGGACAGCCGCTTACGAGCAGTACTTC; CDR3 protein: CASSPFGTAAYEQYF
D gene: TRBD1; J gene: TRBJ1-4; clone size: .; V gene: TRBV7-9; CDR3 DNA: TGTGCCAGCAGCTTAGCCCTTCCGGACAGGGGAGATGAAAAACTGTTTTTT; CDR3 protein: CASSLALPDRGDEKLFF
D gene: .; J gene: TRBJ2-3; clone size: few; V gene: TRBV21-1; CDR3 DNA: TGTGCCAGCCGAGAAAGCGGGAGGGCGGGTGATACGCAGTATTTT; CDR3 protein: CASRESGRAGDTQYF
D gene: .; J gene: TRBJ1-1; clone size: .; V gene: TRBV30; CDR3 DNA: TGTGCCTGGAGTGGATACCAGGAAGCTTTCTTT; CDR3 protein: CAWSGYQEAFF
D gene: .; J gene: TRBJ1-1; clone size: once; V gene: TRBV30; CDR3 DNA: TGTGCCTGGAGTGTCGAGGCGAACACTGAAGCTTTCTTT; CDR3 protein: CAWSVEANTEAFF
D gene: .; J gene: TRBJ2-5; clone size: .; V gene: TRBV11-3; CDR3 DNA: TGTGCCAGCACCGAGGTGGCGGGGACCCAGTACTTC; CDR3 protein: CASTEVAGTQYF
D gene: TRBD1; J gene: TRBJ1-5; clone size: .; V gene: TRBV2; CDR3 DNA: TGTGCCAGCAGCCCACAGGGGAGCGGTCAGCCCCAGCATTTT; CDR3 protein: CASSPQGSGQPQHF
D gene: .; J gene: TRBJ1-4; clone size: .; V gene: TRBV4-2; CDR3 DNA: TGTGCCAGCAGCCACCAAGAGGGGGAGGGTGAAAAACTGTTTTTT; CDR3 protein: CASSHQEGEGEKLFF
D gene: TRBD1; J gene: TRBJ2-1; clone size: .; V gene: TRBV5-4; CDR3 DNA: TGTGCCAGCAGCTTCGAGGGGACAGGGAGGAATGAGCAGTTCTTC; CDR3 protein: CASSFEGTGRNEQFF
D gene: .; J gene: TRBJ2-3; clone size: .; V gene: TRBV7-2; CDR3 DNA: TGTGCCAGCAGCTTAGCCTTCCAAGGACACGGCACAGATACGCAGTATTTT; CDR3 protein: CASSLAFQGHGTDTQYF
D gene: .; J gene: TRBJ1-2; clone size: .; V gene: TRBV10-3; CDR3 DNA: TGTGCCATCAGTGGGGCTCCGCCCAACTATGGCTACACCTTC; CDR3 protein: CAISGAPPNYGYTF
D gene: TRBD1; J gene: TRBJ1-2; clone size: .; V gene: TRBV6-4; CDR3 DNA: TGTGCCAGCAGCATGCACCGGGACAGGGGACACGGTGGCTATGGCTACACCTTC; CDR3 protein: CASSMHRDRGHGGYGYTF
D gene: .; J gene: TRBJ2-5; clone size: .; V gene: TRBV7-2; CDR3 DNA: TGTGCCAGCAGCTTAGCGCCGGGAACAGGGAGGGCGACCCAGTACTTC; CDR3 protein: CASSLAPGTGRATQYF
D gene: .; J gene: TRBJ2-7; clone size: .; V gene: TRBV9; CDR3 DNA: TGTGCCAGCAGCGTAGGTTCGTCGGGAGTCAGAAGCGAGCAGTACTTC; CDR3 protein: CASSVGSSGVRSEQYF
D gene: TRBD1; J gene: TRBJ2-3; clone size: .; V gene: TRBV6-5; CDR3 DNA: TGTGCCAGCAAGTGGGACAGCTCCTCAGATACGCAGTATTTT; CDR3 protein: CASKWDSSSDTQYF
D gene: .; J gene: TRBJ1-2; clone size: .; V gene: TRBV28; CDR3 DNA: TGTGCCATCTTCTCCCGCGGCGCTAACTATGGCTACACCTTC; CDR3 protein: CAIFSRGANYGYTF
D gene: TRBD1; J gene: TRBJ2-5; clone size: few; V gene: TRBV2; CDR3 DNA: TGTGCCAGCAGAGCAGGGACAGGGTGGGAACAAGAGACCCAGTACTTC; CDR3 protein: CASRAGTGWEQETQYF
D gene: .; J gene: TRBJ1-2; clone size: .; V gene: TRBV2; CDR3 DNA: TGTGCCAGCAGTGAAGCCCGAGCTAACTATGGCTACACCTTC; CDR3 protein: CASSEARANYGYTF
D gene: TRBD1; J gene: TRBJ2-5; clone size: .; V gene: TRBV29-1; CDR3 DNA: TGCAGCGTAAAGACAGGGGTGGGGGAGACCCAGTACTTC; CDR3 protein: CSVKTGVGETQYF
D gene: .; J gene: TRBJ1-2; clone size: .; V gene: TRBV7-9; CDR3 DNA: TGTGCCAGCAGCTTAGCGTGGCCTAACTATGGCTACACCTTC; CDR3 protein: CASSLAWPNYGYTF
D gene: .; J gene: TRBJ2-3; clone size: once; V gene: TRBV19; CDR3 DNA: TGTGCCAGTAGTCTTCAACACAGGGAGGGAGATACGCAGTATTTT; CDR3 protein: CASSLQHREGDTQYF
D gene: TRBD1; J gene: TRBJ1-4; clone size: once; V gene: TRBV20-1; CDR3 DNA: TGCAGTGCGGGGGGACAGAAGCCCTTTTTT; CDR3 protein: CSAGGQKPFF
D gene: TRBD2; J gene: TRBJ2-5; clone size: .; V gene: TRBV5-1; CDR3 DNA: TGCGCCAGCAGCCGGGCGGGGGGAGCGGCAGAGACCCAGTACTTC; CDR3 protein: CASSRAGGAAETQYF
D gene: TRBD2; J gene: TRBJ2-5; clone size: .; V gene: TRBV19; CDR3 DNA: TGTGCCAGTACCCGGACTAGCGGGAGCTTAGAGACCCAGTACTTC; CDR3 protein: CASTRTSGSLETQYF
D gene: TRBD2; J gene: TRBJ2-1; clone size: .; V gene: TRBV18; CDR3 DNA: TGTGCCAGCTCACCTCTAGCGGGAGCGGGTCTGGACAATGAGCAGTTCTTC; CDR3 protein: CASSPLAGAGLDNEQFF
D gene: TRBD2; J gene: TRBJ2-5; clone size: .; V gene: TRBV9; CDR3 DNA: TGTGCCAGCAGCGCTTCTGCGGCGGGGGACCAAGAGACCCAGTACTTC; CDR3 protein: CASSASAAGDQETQYF
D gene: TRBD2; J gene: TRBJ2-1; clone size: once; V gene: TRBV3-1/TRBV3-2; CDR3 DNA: TGTGCCAGCGGCTGGCTAGCGGGAGACAATGAGCAGTTCTTC; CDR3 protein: CASGWLAGDNEQFF
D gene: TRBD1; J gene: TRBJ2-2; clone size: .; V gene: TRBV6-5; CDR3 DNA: TGTGCCAGCAGCCATGGACAGGGGAGGACCGGGGAGCTGTTTTTT; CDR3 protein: CASSHGQGRTGELFF
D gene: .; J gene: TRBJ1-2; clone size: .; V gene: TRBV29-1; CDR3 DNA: TGCAGCGTTCTTACCAGGGAAGCCTATGGCTACACCTTC; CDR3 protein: CSVLTREAYGYTF
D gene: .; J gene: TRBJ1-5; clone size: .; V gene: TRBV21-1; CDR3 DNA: TGTGCCAGCAGCCTGGGGGCAGGGCAGCCCCAGCATTTT; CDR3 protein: CASSLGAGQPQHF
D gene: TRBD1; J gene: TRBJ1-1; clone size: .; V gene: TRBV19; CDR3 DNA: TGTGCCAGTAGTCCCCGACAGGGGATCACCACTGAAGCTTTCTTT; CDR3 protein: CASSPRQGITTEAFF
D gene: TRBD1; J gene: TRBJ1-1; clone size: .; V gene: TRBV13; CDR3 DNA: TGTGCCAGCTCCGGACAGGGTCCGGGAACGAACACTGAAGCTTTCTTT; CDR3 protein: CASSGQGPGTNTEAFF
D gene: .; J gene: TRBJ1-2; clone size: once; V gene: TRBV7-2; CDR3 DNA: TGTGCCAGCAGCTTATTAGAGAACTATGGCTACACCTTC; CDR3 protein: CASSLLENYGYTF
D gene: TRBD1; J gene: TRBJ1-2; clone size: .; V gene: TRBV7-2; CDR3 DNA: TGTGCCAGCAGCTTAGTTCCGGGACAGAGCAACTATGGCTACACCTTC; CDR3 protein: CASSLVPGQSNYGYTF
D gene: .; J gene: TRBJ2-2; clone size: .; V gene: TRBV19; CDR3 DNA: TGTGCCCCGAGGCGTCACGCGAACACCGGGGAGCTGTTTTTT; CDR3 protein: CAPRRHANTGELFF
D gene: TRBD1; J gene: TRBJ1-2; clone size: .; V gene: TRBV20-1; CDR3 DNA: TGCAGTGCCCAGGACAGGGGCTACACCTTC; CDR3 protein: CSAQDRGYTF
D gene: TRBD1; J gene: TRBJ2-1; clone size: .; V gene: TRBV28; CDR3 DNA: TGTGCCAGCAGTTTAGAGGGGGCCACCTACAATGAGCAGTTCTTC; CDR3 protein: CASSLEGATYNEQFF
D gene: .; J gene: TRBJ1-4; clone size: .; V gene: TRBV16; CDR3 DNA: TGTGCCAGCAGCCAATACGGTGCGGTTAATGAAAAACTGTTTTTT; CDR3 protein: CASSQYGAVNEKLFF
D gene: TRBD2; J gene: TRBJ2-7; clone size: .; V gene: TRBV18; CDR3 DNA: TGTGCCAGCTCACCCATCAAGGCGGGGGGCTCCTACGAGCAGTACTTC; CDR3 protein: CASSPIKAGGSYEQYF
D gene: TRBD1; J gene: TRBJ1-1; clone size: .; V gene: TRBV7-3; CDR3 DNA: TGTGCCAGCTCGGCTTTGACAGGGGTGGCTTTCTTT; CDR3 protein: CASSALTGVAFF
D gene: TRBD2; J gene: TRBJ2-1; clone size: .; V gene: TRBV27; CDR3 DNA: TGTGCCAGCAGTTCACTGGGGGGGTCCTACAATGAGCAGTTCTTC; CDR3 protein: CASSSLGGSYNEQFF
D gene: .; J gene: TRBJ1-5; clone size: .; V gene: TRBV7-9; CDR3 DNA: TGTGCCAGCAGCAACTTATCGGGGAGCAATCAGCCCCAGCATTTT; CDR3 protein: CASSNLSGSNQPQHF
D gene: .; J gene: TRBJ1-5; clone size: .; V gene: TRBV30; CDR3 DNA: TGTGCCTGGAGTGTACATAAAGATCAGCCCCAGCATTTT; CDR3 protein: CAWSVHKDQPQHF
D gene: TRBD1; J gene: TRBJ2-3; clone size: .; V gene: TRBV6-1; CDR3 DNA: TGTGCCAGCAGTTCAGGACAGGGGAATCACGATACGCAGTATTTT; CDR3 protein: CASSSGQGNHDTQYF